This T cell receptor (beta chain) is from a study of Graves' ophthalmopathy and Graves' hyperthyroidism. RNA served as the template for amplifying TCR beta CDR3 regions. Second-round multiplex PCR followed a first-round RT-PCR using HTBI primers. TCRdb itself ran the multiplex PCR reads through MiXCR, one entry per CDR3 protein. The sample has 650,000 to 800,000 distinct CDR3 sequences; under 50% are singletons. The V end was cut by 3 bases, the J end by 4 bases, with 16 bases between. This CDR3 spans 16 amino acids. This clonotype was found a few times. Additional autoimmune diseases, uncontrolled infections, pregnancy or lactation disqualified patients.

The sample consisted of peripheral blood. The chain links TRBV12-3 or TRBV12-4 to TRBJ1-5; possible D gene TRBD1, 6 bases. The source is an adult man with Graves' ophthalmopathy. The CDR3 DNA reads TGTGCCAGCAGTTTGGGAGTAGCCAGGGGTAATCAGCCCCAGCATTTT. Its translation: CASSLGVARGNQPQHF.